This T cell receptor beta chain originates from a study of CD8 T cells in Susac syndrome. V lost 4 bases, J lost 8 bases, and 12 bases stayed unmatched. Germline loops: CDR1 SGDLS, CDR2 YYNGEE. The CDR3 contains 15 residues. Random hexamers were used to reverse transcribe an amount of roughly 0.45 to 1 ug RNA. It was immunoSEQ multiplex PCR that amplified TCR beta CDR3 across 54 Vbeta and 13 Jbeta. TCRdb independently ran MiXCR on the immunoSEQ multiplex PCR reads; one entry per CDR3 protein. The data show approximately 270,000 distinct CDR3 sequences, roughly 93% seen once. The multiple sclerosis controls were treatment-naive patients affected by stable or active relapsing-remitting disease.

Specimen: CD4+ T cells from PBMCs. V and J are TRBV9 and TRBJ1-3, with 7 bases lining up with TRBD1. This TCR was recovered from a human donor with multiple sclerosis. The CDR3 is CASSPRNRGGYTIYF. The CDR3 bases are TGTGCCAGCAGCCCCCGTAACAGGGGAGGATACACCATATATTTT. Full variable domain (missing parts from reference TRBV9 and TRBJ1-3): DSGVTQTPKHLITATGQRVTLRCSPRSGDLSVYWYQQSLDQGLQFLIQYYNGEERAKGNILERFSAQQFPDLHSELNLSSLELGDSALYFCASSPRNRGGYTIYFGEGSWLTVV.